This note documents a single T cell receptor beta chain sequence. Its antigen target is currently unknown. Base qualities are not provided; no much larger clone lies one nucleotide away. The sample belongs to a study of blood T cell repertoires in COVID-19 (dated by TCRdb to 2020 to 2022). Turning to the overall study: The collaborator samples originated in the United States, Italy and Spain and spanned the acute and convalescent phases of COVID-19. The prospective study material was composed of cDNA or gDNA derived from T cells, B-cell-depleted T cells, or PBMCs. The dataset comprised deeply sampled blood TCRbeta repertoires from subjects exposed to, actively infected with, or recovered from COVID-19. A freely available public database, intended as a resource for researchers studying the immune response to SARS-CoV-2, is where the repertoires were released. Samples came from the ongoing ImmuneRACE study (first 160 participants) plus 1,254 subjects from 6 global collaborators. Sample metadata almost always included a de-identified subject ID, COVID-19 status, age in years and sex. Where HLA class I and class II types were available, the types were taken from metadata supplied by the sample provider, not from assay-based typing.

Enrolling through a virtual design, the prospective study's participants ranged in age from roughly 18 to 90 years and lived across roughly 24 United States geographic areas. In the prospective study, participants were assigned to cohorts based on the clinical history participants reported in a screening survey and a study questionnaire. Exposed participants were defined as having been in contact with someone with a PCR-confirmed or clinician-diagnosed COVID-19 case within 2 weeks of study entry. Mobile phlebotomists in the prospective study collected whole blood, serum and a nasopharyngeal or oropharyngeal swab from every participant. Participants in the prospective study had the option to provide additional blood draws and questionnaires over a 2-month period. Before DNA extraction, prospective study blood samples were shipped either frozen or at room temperature. Study-level results and caveats: The amount of clinical and demographic metadata varied by source and participant and was provided uncurated.

At the junction V is shortened by 6 bases and J by 0 bases; bases outside the gene matches: 3. Based on the germline V gene, the CDR1 and CDR2 sequences are SNHLY and FYNNEI. The CDR3 holds 16 amino acids from the cysteine to the phenylalanine. Just the 48-base CDR3 DNA is kept, in frame starting at base 1. TCRbeta CDR3 regions were amplified from genomic DNA using the immunoSEQ Assay, a bias-controlled multiplex PCR. The authors' analysis ran thus. The number of nucleated cells in each sample was estimated from the amplification of reference gene primers within the assay. Sequence reads were collapsed and filtered to measure the absolute abundance of every unique TCRbeta CDR3 rearrangement. Productive Simpson clonality was computed per sample as the square root of Simpson's diversity index over productive rearrangements. Entries here come from immuneACCESS through TCRdb and include only in-frame sequences with V and J called. Some clones fail to appear in such tables; in the studies checked, an unresolved V gene covers under half of the shortfall, and the cause of the remainder is unknown. V and J calls and clone size are given by that table; D and trimming were obtained from the DNA. The sample table contains 250,000 or so clones; only one count was recorded for about 88% of them. In total, the top ten clones hold roughly 6.7% of the sample.

Recombination joined TRBV2 with TRBJ2-1, and 12 junction bases match TRBD2. This receptor was identified in a woman between 50 and 59 years old who had been exposed to COVID-19. The sequenced sample consisted of PBMCs or T cells enriched from blood (not recorded which). This receptor carries the CDR3 CASRRLAGASYNEQFF. The DNA sequence reads TGTGCCAGCAGGAGACTAGCGGGGGCCTCCTACAATGAGCAGTTCTTC.